Sequencing of this T cell receptor beta chain was carried out in a study of blood T cell repertoires in COVID-19. On the study more broadly: Samples came from the United States, Italy and Spain, spanning acute and convalescent COVID-19. PBMCs, B-cell-depleted T cells, or T cells were the source of the cDNA or gDNA that made up the material.

V shed 3 bases and J 2 bases; nucleotides not matched to a gene: 3. The CDR3 is 15 residues long. From germline, CDR1 is SGHRS and CDR2 YFSETQ. In the source study's methods: Reference gene primer amplification in the assay estimated nucleated cell counts. Using immunoSEQ multiplex PCR, the repertoire was profiled, and TCRdb retains in-frame clones only, with some absent. V and J calls and clone size are given by that table; D and trimming were obtained from the DNA. The sample has some 95,000 clones, about nine tenths seen once. The rearrangement links TRBV5-1 to TRBJ2-3; TRBD1 agrees at 10 bases. Sequencing was performed on peripheral blood. The sequence was obtained from a human donor with active COVID-19. The donor label of this sample is uncertain. CDR3: CASSSGTGDTDTQYF. The CDR3 coding sequence is TGCGCCAGCAGCTCCGGGACAGGGGACACAGATACGCAGTATTTT.